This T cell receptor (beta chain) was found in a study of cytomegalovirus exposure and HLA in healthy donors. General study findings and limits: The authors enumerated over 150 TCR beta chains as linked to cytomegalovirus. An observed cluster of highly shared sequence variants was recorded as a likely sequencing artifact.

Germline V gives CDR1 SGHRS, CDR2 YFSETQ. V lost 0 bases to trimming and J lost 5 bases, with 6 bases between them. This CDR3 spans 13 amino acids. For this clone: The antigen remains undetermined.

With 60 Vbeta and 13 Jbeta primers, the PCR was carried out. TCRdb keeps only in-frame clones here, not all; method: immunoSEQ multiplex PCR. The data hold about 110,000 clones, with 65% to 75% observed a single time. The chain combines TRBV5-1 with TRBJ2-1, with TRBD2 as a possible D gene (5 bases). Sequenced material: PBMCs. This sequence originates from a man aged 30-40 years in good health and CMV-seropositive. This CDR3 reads CASSLVANNEQFF. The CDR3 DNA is TGCGCCAGCAGCTTGGTAGCGAACAATGAGCAGTTCTTC.